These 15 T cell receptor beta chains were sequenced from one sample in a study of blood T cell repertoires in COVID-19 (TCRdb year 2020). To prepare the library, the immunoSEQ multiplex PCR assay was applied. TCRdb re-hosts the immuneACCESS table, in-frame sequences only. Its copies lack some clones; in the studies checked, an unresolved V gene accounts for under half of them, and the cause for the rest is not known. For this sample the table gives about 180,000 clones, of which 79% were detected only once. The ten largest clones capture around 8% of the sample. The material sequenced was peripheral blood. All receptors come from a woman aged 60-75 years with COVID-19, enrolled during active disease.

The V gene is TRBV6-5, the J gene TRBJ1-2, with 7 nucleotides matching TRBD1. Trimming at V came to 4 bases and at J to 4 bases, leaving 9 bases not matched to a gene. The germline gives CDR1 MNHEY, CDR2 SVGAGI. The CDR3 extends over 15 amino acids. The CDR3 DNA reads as TGTGCCAGCAGTTGGGCCGGGACAGCCCCCTATGGCTACACCTTC. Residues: CASSWAGTAPYGYTF.

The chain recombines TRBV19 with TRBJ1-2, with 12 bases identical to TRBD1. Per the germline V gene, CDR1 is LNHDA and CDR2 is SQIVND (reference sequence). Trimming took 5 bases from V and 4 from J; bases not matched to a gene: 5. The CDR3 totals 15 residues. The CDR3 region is CASSDGTGGTYGYTF. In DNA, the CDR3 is TGTGCCAGTAGTGATGGGACAGGGGGCACCTATGGCTACACCTTC.

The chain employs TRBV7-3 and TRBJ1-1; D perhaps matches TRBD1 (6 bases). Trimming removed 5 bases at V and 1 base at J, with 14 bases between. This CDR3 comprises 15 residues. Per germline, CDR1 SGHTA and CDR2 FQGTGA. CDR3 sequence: CASSPFGGTNTEAFF. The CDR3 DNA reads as TGTGCCAGCAGCCCGTTTGGGGGCACGAACACTGAAGCTTTCTTT.

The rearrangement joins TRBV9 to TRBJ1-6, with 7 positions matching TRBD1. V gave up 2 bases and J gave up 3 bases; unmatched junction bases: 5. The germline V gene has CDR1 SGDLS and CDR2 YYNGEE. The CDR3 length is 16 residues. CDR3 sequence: CASSVRDSSYNSPLHF. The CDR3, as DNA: TGTGCCAGCAGCGTGAGGGACAGCAGCTATAATTCACCCCTCCACTTT.

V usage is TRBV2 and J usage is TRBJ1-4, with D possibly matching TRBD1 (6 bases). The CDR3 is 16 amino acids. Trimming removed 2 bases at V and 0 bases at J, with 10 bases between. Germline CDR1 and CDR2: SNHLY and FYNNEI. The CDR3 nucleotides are TGTGCCAGCAGTGAAAGGACAGTAGCAACTAATGAAAAACTGTTTTTT. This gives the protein CASSERTVATNEKLFF. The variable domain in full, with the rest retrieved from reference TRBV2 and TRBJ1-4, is EPEVTQTPSHQVTQMGQEVILRCVPISNHLYFYWYRQILGQKVEFLVSFYNNEISEKSEIFDDQFSVERPDGSNFTLKIRSTKLEDSAMYFCASSERTVATNEKLFFGSGTQLSVL.

The CDR3 nucleotides read TGTGCCAGCAGTTTACGGACAATCCCAAATGAAAAACTGTTTTTT. Translating it yields CASSLRTIPNEKLFF. The rearrangement links TRBV27 to TRBJ1-4; weak D call: TRBD1 (5 bases). The CDR3 has 15 amino acids. The germline CDR1 and CDR2 sequences are MNHEY and SMNVEV (reference sequence). V was cut by 2 bases and J by 5 bases, with 12 bases left in between.

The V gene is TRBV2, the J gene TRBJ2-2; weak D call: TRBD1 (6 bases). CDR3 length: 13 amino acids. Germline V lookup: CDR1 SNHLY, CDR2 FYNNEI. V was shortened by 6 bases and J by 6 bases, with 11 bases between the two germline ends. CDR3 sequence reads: CASSAGVAGELFF. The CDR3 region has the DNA TGTGCCAGCAGCGCAGGGGTGGCCGGGGAGCTGTTTTTT.

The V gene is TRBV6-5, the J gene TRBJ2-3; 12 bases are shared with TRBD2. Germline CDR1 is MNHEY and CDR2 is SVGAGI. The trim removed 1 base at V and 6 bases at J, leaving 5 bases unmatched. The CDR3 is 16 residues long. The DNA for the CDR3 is TGTGCCAGCAGTTACTTATCGCTAGCGGGAGGGGATACGCAGTATTTT. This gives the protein CASSYLSLAGGDTQYF.

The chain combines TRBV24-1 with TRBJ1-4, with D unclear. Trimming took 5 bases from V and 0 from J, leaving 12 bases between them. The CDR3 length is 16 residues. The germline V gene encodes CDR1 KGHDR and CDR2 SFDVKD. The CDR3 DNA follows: TGTGCCACCAGTGGCCTTGAGAATGCAACTAATGAAAAACTGTTTTTT. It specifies CATSGLENATNEKLFF.

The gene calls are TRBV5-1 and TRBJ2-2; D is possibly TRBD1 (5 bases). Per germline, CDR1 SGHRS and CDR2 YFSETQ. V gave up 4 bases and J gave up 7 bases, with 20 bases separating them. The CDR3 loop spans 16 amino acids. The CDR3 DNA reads TGCGCCAGCAGCAAGGGGCGATGGGGCTTTGACGGGGAGCTGTTTTTT. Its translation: CASSKGRWGFDGELFF.

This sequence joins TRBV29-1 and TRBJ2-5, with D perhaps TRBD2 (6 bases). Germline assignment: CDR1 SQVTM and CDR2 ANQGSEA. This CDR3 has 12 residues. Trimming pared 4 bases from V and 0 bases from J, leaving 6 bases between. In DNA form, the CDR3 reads TGCAGCGTTGGGGACTACCAAGAGACCCAGTACTTC. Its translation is CSVGDYQETQYF.

The CDR3 DNA reads as TGTGCCAGCAGCTTTAGCGGGGGGGACTACAATGAGCAGTTCTTC. Protein: CASSFSGGDYNEQFF. The chain employs TRBV5-5 and TRBJ2-1; 11 nucleotides line up with TRBD2. Trimming took 2 bases from V and 3 from J; bases not matched to a gene: 1. This CDR3 has 15 residues. Germline V lookup: CDR1 SGHKS, CDR2 YYEKEE (reference sequence).

The CDR3, as DNA: TGTGCCAGCAGTTCAGACAGGGGGCTGGACACCATATATTTT. This translates into CASSSDRGLDTIYF. The rearrangement joins TRBV28 to TRBJ1-3, with 10 bases lining up with TRBD1. With V trimmed by 4 bases and J by 8 bases, 5 bases remained unmatched. Per germline, CDR1 MDHEN and CDR2 SYDVKM. The CDR3 is 14 amino acids.

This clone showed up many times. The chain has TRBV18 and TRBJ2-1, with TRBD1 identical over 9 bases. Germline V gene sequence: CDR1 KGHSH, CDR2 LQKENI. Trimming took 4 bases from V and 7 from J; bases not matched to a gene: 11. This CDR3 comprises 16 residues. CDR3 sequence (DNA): TGTGCCAGCTCACGAACACAGGGGGCGCTTCAAAATGAGCAGTTCTTC. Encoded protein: CASSRTQGALQNEQFF.

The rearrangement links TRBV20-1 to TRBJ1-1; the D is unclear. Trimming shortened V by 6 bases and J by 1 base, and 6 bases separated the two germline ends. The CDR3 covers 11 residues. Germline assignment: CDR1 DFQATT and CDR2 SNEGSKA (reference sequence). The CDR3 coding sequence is TGCAGTGCCAAGCAGAACACTGAAGCTTTCTTT. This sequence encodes CSAKQNTEAFF.